This TCR beta chain was identified in a study of blood T cell repertoires in COVID-19. Whole-study context: The United States, Italy and Spain supplied acute and convalescent COVID-19 samples. Nucleic acid was either cDNA or gDNA, and it came from T cells, B-cell-depleted T cells, or PBMCs.

How the authors handled the data: From reference gene primer amplification, estimates of nucleated cell counts were derived. Produced via immunoSEQ multiplex PCR; TCRdb's table is partial and in-frame only. V and J calls and clone size follow that table, whereas D and trimming were derived from the DNA. The sample gives fewer than 300,000 clones, under 90% of which show up once; about 3% is in the top ten. CDR1 and CDR2 from the germline V gene are SNHLY and FYNNEI. The CDR3 extends over 14 amino acids. V shed 11 bases and J 4 bases; nucleotides not matched to a gene: 11. Input material: peripheral blood. The chain couples TRBV2 to TRBJ1-1, with TRBD1 matching over 9 bases. The TCR originated in a woman aged 18-29 years with acute or convalescent COVID-19. The CDR3 DNA is TGTGCCTACCACTCCGGGACAGGGACCACTGAAGCTTTCTTT. It yields the protein CAYHSGTGTTEAFF. The full variable domain, completed using reference TRBV2 and TRBJ1-1, is EPEVTQTPSHQVTQMGQEVILRCVPISNHLYFYWYRQILGQKVEFLVSFYNNEISEKSEIFDDQFSVERPDGSNFTLKIRSTKLEDSAMYFCAYHSGTGTTEAFFGQGTRLTVV.